This T cell receptor (beta chain) was identified during a study of blood T cell repertoires in COVID-19. Across the whole study: Sites across the United States, Italy and Spain contributed samples from acute and convalescent COVID-19. The cDNA or gDNA used as material had been derived from T cells, B-cell-depleted T cells, or PBMCs.

Methods used by the authors: From reference gene primer amplification, estimates of nucleated cell counts were derived. Assay: immunoSEQ multiplex PCR; the TCRdb copy retains only in-frame clones and omits some. V, J and clone size are those of that table, while D and trimming were read from the DNA. The data hold about 120,000 clones, with roughly four fifths observed a single time. J lost 11 bases, V lost 2 bases, and 2 bases had no gene match. Germline V gene sequence: CDR1 MNHEY, CDR2 SVGAGI. This CDR3 spans 11 amino acids. V and J are TRBV6-5 and TRBJ1-1; 7 bases agree with TRBD1. The clonotype was recovered from a man between 50 and 59 years old with acute or convalescent COVID-19. Sequencing used peripheral blood. CDR3 sequence: CASSYEGAAFF. The CDR3 region has the DNA TGTGCCAGCAGTTACGAGGGGGCGGCTTTCTTT.